This TCR beta chain was profiled in a study of Ad26.COV2.S vaccination and SARS-CoV-2 variants. Background on the study: Into the muscle, Ad26.COV2.S was dosed once or twice, 56 days apart. Study-level points and caveats: Breadth measured for non-spike TCRs was similar across vaccine and placebo recipients. Using TCR breadth and depth analyses may have led to underestimated total T cell responses. Considerable breadth of spike-specific CD8+ and CD4+ T cell responses has reportedly been documented following vaccination.

Clones were sequenced by immunoSEQ multiplex PCR, and TCRdb holds only the in-frame ones, with some missing. The table includes about 410,000 clones, about 88% detected once. V lost 0 bases and J 0 bases, leaving 11 bases between the germline ends. Germline-derived CDR1 and CDR2 are LGHDT and YNNKEL (reference sequence). The CDR3 totals 17 residues. Indicated treatment: about 20 received Ad26.COV2.S at low or high dose, single or two shots; about 5 received placebo; per-sample allocation not given. Day 63 following the first vaccine or placebo injection was when the samples were taken. Concerning this clone: The antigen remains undetermined.

The TCR comes from a person aged 18-65 years who received the Ad26.COV2.S COVID-19 vaccine or a placebo. The material was peripheral blood, obtained in a trial of Ad26.COV2.S vaccine versus placebo. V is TRBV3-1 (or the pseudogene TRBV3-2) and J is TRBJ2-2, with a tentative D call TRBD1 (6 bases). The chain's CDR3 is CASSQDWKGANTGELFF. CDR3 DNA sequence: TGTGCCAGCAGCCAAGATTGGAAGGGGGCGAACACCGGGGAGCTGTTTTTT.